The clone carrying this T cell receptor (beta chain) was seen once. This specimen comes from a study of a mutant IDH1 vaccine in newly diagnosed glioma. Time point described: baseline, week 1 (first vaccination visit). The sample's treatment: pre-vaccination baseline after standard-of-care therapy. Every donor had a new WHO grade 3 or 4 astrocytoma that was IDH1-mutant, with loss of nuclear ATRX. The method was immunoSEQ multiplex PCR; TCRdb's version includes in-frame clones alone and lacks a portion of them. Of around 82,000 clones in the sample, approximately 80% were seen once. V was clipped by 5 bases and J by 6 bases, with 14 bases between them. The germline V gene encodes CDR1 LNHDA and CDR2 SQIVND (reference sequence). The CDR3 is 13 amino acids.

The chain joins TRBV19 to TRBJ2-7; tentative D call: TRBD1 (6 bases). Sequenced material: PBMCs, taken from a glioma patient treated with radiotherapy, temozolomide or both. The receptor was derived from a man aged 40-49 years with glioma. Some clones in this sample may be carry-over from other donors' samples. This CDR3 is CASSPFLGGEQYF. The CDR3 nucleotides are TGTGCCAGTAGTCCCTTCTTAGGGGGCGAGCAGTACTTC. The full variable domain, completed using reference TRBV19 and TRBJ2-7, is DGGITQSPKYLFRKEGQNVTLSCEQNLNHDAMYWYRQDPGQGLRLIYYSQIVNDFQKGDIAEGYSVSREKKESFPLTVTSAQKNPTAFYLCASSPFLGGEQYFGPGTRLTVT.